This TCR beta chain was sequenced during a study of CD8 T cells in ankylosing spondylitis. Findings and limits, study-wide: Peripheral blood samples showed relatively rare disease-linked clones, and these clones were CD8+. Before this, some motif variants had been reported in reactive arthritis synovial fluid and blood. Roughly eight highly homologous variants made up a TCR beta motif, and this motif appeared characteristic of ankylosing spondylitis blood. The study looked at matched synovial fluid samples from ankylosing spondylitis patients. Disease-linked clones were reported to be significantly enriched there.

V lost 0 bases, J lost 9 bases, and 13 bases lay in between. The germline gives CDR1 LGHDT, CDR2 YNNKEL (reference sequence). The CDR3 consists of 14 residues. Using quantitative 5'-RACE with molecular barcodes, the authors made TCR beta libraries. TCRdb redid the calling of the 5' RACE reads with MiXCR, one entry per CDR3 protein. Of 500,000 to 550,000 distinct CDR3 sequences listed, about 13% are singletons. This clonotype was counted a few times. No antigen is known for it. Sequencing input: blood, either unsorted or a sorted T cell fraction (not recorded which). This chain links TRBV3-1 with TRBJ2-3; either TRBD1 or TRBD2 may supply D (5 bases each). This clonotype was obtained from a male donor with ankylosing spondylitis. The CDR3 is CASSQDSSGRTQYF. DNA for the CDR3: TGTGCCAGCAGCCAAGATAGTTCGGGACGGACGCAGTATTTT.